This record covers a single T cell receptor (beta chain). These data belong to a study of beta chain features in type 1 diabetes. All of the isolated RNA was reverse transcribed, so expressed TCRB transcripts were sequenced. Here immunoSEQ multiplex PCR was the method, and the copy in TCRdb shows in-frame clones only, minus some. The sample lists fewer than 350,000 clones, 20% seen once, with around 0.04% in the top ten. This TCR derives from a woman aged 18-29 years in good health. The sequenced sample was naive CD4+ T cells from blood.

CDR3 loop: CASSDPGGPGANVLTF. DNA of the CDR3: TGTGCCAGCAGTGATCCCGGGGGGCCCGGGGCCAACGTCCTGACTTTC. This sequence joins TRBV25-1 and TRBJ2-6; TRBD2 might be the D (7 bases). This CDR3 is built from 16 residues. The germline gives CDR1 MGHDK, CDR2 SYGVNS. V lost 3 bases and J lost 4, with 13 bases in between.